This TCR beta chain was obtained from a study of identical twins. V was shortened by 5 bases and J by 1 base, with 16 bases between the two germline ends. The CDR3 has 16 residues. Germline V lookup: CDR1 SGHVS, CDR2 FNYEAQ. This clonotype was seen more than once but under ten times. Via MiXCR, TCRdb re-called the 5' RACE reads, giving one row per CDR3 protein. This sample has 200,000 to 250,000 distinct CDR3 sequences, with 7.5% found just once. The same data also went into a second study, on yellow fever vaccine responses in identical twins.

The sample taken for sequencing was CD8+ T cells sorted from blood. This rearrangement joins TRBV7-6 to TRBJ2-3, with D perhaps matching TRBD1 (6 bases). This receptor was obtained from a woman between 18 and 29 years old in good health. CDR3 DNA sequence: TGTGCCAGCAGCCTCGCCCCCAGGGGTGGCACAGATACGCAGTATTTT. It yields the protein CASSLAPRGGTDTQYF.